The 30 T cell receptor beta chains below come from one sample, sequenced in a study of blood T cell repertoires in COVID-19. Using immunoSEQ multiplex PCR, the repertoire was profiled, and TCRdb retains in-frame clones only, with some absent. Among tens of thousands of clones listed, roughly 91% were seen once. What was sequenced was peripheral blood. The receptors originated from an elderly woman with active COVID-19.

This clone was picked up one time. The chain carries TRBV5-4 and TRBJ1-1; no definite D call. Germline V gene lookup returns CDR1 SGHNT and CDR2 YYREEE (reference sequence). The germline V and J ends were trimmed by 0 bases and 1 base, with 13 bases remaining between them. This CDR3 is 16 amino acids long. The CDR3 reads CASSLAQAKGNTEAFF. CDR3 DNA sequence: TGTGCCAGCAGCTTGGCTCAGGCCAAAGGGAACACTGAAGCTTTCTTT.

In its sample, this clone was seen a few times. The junction departs from the called germline gene at one end, perhaps through a read error. The CDR3 sequence: CASSLLAGGTGELFF. CDR3 sequence (DNA): TGTGCCAGCAGCTTATTAGCGGGAGGGACCGGGGAGCTGTTTTTT. V is TRBV27 and J is TRBJ2-2, with 11 bases identical to TRBD2. The CDR3 runs 15 residues. The germline gives CDR1 MNHEY, CDR2 SMNVEV (reference sequence).

The chain joins TRBV12-3 or TRBV12-4 to TRBJ1-1; D is unresolved. V was clipped by 3 bases and J by 0 bases, with 5 bases between them. The CDR3 contains 13 residues. The CDR3 region is CASSFGLNTEAFF. The CDR3 nucleotides are TGTGCCAGCAGTTTTGGGCTGAACACTGAAGCTTTCTTT.

V gene TRBV15 combines with J gene TRBJ2-6; possible D gene TRBD2, 5 bases. Trimming left V 0 bases short and J 2 bases short, with 11 bases between. The CDR3 loop spans 17 amino acids. Germline V lookup: CDR1 LNHNV, CDR2 YYDKDF (reference sequence). DNA for the CDR3: TGTGCCACCAGCAGAGATTTTTCGGGGACTGGGGCCAACGTCCTGACTTTC. Encoded protein: CATSRDFSGTGANVLTF. Based on the CDR3 plus reference TRBV15 and TRBJ2-6, the full variable domain is DAMVIQNPRYQVTQFGKPVTLSCSQTLNHNVMYWYQQKSSQAPKLLFHYYDKDFNNEADTPDNFQSRRPNTSFCFLDIRSPGLGDTAMYLCATSRDFSGTGANVLTFGAGSRLTVL.

CDR3 residues: CASSLAGVVNEQFF. CDR3 bases: TGTGCCAGCAGCCTGGCGGGAGTGGTAAATGAGCAGTTCTTC. The chain joins TRBV14 to TRBJ2-1; TRBD2 aligns across 7 bases. Germline CDR1 is SGHDN and CDR2 is FVKESK. The CDR3 loop spans 14 amino acids. Trimming cost V 4 bases and J 7 bases; bases outside gene matches: 7.

Written as DNA, the CDR3 is TGTGCCAGCAGTTACTCTAGCGGGATGTACGAGCAGTACTTC. Translated, it gives CASSYSSGMYEQYF. The chain couples TRBV6-2 or TRBV6-3 to TRBJ2-7; 8 bases line up with TRBD2. This CDR3 contains 14 residues. CDR1 is MNHEY, CDR2 SVGEGT, per germline. V lost 0 bases and J lost 4; bases outside the gene matches: 2.

The chain uses TRBV28 and TRBJ2-5; possible D gene TRBD1, 6 bases. The CDR3 spans 14 residues. V lost 6 bases to trimming and J lost 1 base, with 12 bases between them. Germline V gives CDR1 MDHEN, CDR2 SYDVKM. The CDR3 nucleotides are TGTGCCAGCAGCCTGACAGGTGGCCAAGAGACCCAGTACTTC. Translated: CASSLTGGQETQYF.

The chain has TRBV7-2 and TRBJ2-7, with 9 positions matching TRBD2. The CDR3 has 16 residues. Germline V gene sequence: CDR1 SGHTA, CDR2 FQGNSA. Trimming cost V 2 bases and J 6 bases; bases outside gene matches: 11. The CDR3: CASSLPWDSGSTEQYF. The CDR3 DNA reads TGTGCCAGCAGCTTACCCTGGGATAGCGGGAGCACCGAGCAGTACTTC.

The chain carries TRBV9 and TRBJ2-7; D is perhaps TRBD2 (6 bases). This CDR3 has 15 amino acids. V was pared by 0 bases and J by 6 bases, with 16 bases between. The germline V gene has CDR1 SGDLS and CDR2 YYNGEE. The CDR3 coding sequence is TGTGCCAGCAGCGTAGCCTCGGGGGTGGGCGGCGAGCAGTACTTC. Protein: CASSVASGVGGEQYF. Full variable domain (outside the CDR3, taken from reference TRBV9 and TRBJ2-7): DSGVTQTPKHLITATGQRVTLRCSPRSGDLSVYWYQQSLDQGLQFLIQYYNGEERAKGNILERFSAQQFPDLHSELNLSSLELGDSALYFCASSVASGVGGEQYFGPGTRLTVT.

CDR3 residues: CASSPGLATNEKLFF. In nucleotides, the CDR3 is TGTGCCAGCAGCCCTGGACTCGCAACTAATGAAAAACTGTTTTTT. The chain uses TRBV6-2 or TRBV6-3 and TRBJ1-4; no clear D. This CDR3 is built from 15 residues. V lost 6 bases and J lost 0, with 11 bases in between. Germline CDR1 is MNHEY and CDR2 is SVGEGT.

The gene calls are TRBV6-2 or TRBV6-3 and TRBJ2-7; D unclear. This CDR3 is 13 amino acids long. V lost 5 bases and J 0 bases, leaving 8 bases between the germline ends. Germline values: CDR1 MNHEY, CDR2 SVGEGT. Written as DNA, the CDR3 is TGTGCCAGCAGTCCCGGTTCCTCCTACGAGCAGTACTTC. It specifies CASSPGSSYEQYF.

This clone was seen just once. Written as DNA, the CDR3 is TGTGCCAGCAGTTTTAGACAGCACTATGGCTACACCTTC. Translating gives CASSFRQHYGYTF. This chain connects TRBV6-2 or TRBV6-3 to TRBJ1-2; D may be TRBD1 (5 bases). CDR3 length equals 13 residues. In germline, CDR1 is MNHEY, CDR2 SVGEGT. The ends were cut back, 4 bases at V and 3 bases at J, with 9 bases in the middle.

This chain joins TRBV5-1 and TRBJ2-2; 7 nucleotides match TRBD1. Trimming at V came to 0 bases and at J to 6 bases, leaving 5 bases not matched to a gene. Germline CDR1 reads SGHRS; CDR2 reads YFSETQ. The CDR3 is 15 amino acids. DNA of the CDR3: TGCGCCAGCAGCTTGGCACAGGGGACGGCCGGGGAGCTGTTTTTT. As protein: CASSLAQGTAGELFF.

CDR3 sequence reads: CASNDRSNEKLFF. The CDR3 DNA follows: TGTGCCAGTAACGACAGAAGTAATGAAAAACTGTTTTTT. The J gene is TRBJ1-4, the V gene TRBV19; D perhaps matches TRBD1 (5 bases). CDR3 length: 13 amino acids. V dropped 7 bases and J dropped 4 bases, with 10 bases sitting between them. From germline, CDR1 is LNHDA and CDR2 SQIVND (reference sequence).

This chain joins TRBV4-1 and TRBJ2-2; no firm D call. The CDR3 length is 18 residues. Germline V gene data show CDR1 as MGHRA and CDR2 as YSYEKL. Trimming pared 6 bases from V and 4 bases from J, leaving 24 bases between. The CDR3 DNA reads TGCGCCAGCAGTCCAAGACCCAACGCGGAATGGCTCACCGGGGAGCTGTTTTTT. Protein: CASSPRPNAEWLTGELFF.

This sequence joins TRBV7-9 and TRBJ1-5; D call uncertain. The CDR3 length is 14 residues. Germline CDR1 SEHNR, CDR2 FQNEAQ (reference sequence). Trimming pared 0 bases from V and 3 bases from J, leaving 6 bases between. Here the CDR3 reads CASSLAGSNQPQHF. CDR3 DNA: TGTGCCAGCAGCTTAGCGGGCTCCAATCAGCCCCAGCATTTT.

This chain joins TRBV7-8 and TRBJ2-3, with TRBD2 matching over 7 bases. CDR1 is SGHVS and CDR2 is FQNEAQ in the germline V gene. The CDR3 spans 14 residues. V lost 8 bases, J lost 0 bases, and 5 bases stayed unmatched. The CDR3: CASLSGVSTDTQYF. The CDR3 DNA is TGTGCCAGCTTGAGCGGGGTGAGCACAGATACGCAGTATTTT.

V is TRBV30 and J is TRBJ1-1; a possible D gene is TRBD1 (5 bases). Germline CDR1 reads GTSNPN; CDR2 reads SVGIG (reference sequence). CDR3 size: 14 residues. Trimming removed 1 base at V and 11 bases at J, with 20 bases between. The CDR3: CAWSAGGDYPSAFF. The CDR3 nucleotides are TGTGCCTGGAGTGCAGGTGGGGACTACCCGTCGGCTTTCTTT.

This clone was seen a few times. This chain uses TRBV11-3 with TRBJ2-7; D gene uncertain. The CDR3 has 14 amino acids. Germline assignment: CDR1 SGHNT and CDR2 YENEEA. Trimming stripped 3 bases from V and 0 bases from J, with 9 bases between. This CDR3 reads CASSFRRRSYEQYF. CDR3 DNA: TGTGCCAGCAGCTTCAGGCGTCGCTCCTACGAGCAGTACTTC.

The rearrangement joins TRBV2 to TRBJ1-5; D perhaps matches TRBD1 (5 bases). Germline V gene lookup returns CDR1 SNHLY and CDR2 FYNNEI. V lost 8 bases and J lost 4, with 18 bases in between. The CDR3 consists of 15 residues. The CDR3 here is CASRAGWGGNQPQHF. CDR3 DNA sequence: TGTGCCAGCCGTGCAGGGTGGGGTGGAAATCAGCCCCAGCATTTT.

This clone was counted only a few times. V usage is TRBV5-1 and J usage is TRBJ2-7; 7 bases are a match to TRBD2. Looked up from germline, CDR1 is SGHRS and CDR2 is YFSETQ. The trim removed 6 bases at V and 2 bases at J, leaving 14 bases unmatched. CDR3 length: 16 residues. In DNA, the CDR3 is TGCGCCAGCAAGGTCCAGCCCTCCAGCGGGGCCTACGAGCAGTACTTC. As protein: CASKVQPSSGAYEQYF.

This chain uses TRBV9 with TRBJ1-4, with D tentatively TRBD1 (5 bases). CDR1 and CDR2 (germline): SGDLS, YYNGEE. CDR3 length: 16 amino acids. The V gene lost 0 bases and the J gene lost 3 bases, with 12 bases spanning the gap. The CDR3: CASSVDYGGANEKLFF. In nucleotides, the CDR3 is TGTGCCAGCAGCGTAGATTATGGGGGGGCTAATGAAAAACTGTTTTTT.

The chain employs TRBV30 and TRBJ1-1, with 7 bases lining up with TRBD1. The CDR3 is 15 amino acids. Germline V gene lookup returns CDR1 GTSNPN and CDR2 SVGIG (reference sequence). Trimming removed 3 bases from V and 1 base from J; junction bases left unmatched: 8. The CDR3 is CAWSPGDSPNTEAFF. As DNA, the CDR3 is TGTGCCTGGAGCCCCGGGGACAGTCCGAACACTGAAGCTTTCTTT.

The CDR3 DNA reads as TGTGCCAGCAGTCATCAGAAAAGCTCCTATAATTCACCCCTCCACTTT. This encodes CASSHQKSSYNSPLHF. The V gene is TRBV28, the J gene TRBJ1-6; D is ambiguous. The V and J ends lost 5 bases and 0 bases respectively, with 11 bases between them. From germline, CDR1 is MDHEN and CDR2 SYDVKM. This CDR3 has 16 residues. The variable domain in full, with the rest retrieved from reference TRBV28 and TRBJ1-6, is DVKVTQSSRYLVKRTGEKVFLECVQDMDHENMFWYRQDPGLGLRLIYFSYDVKMKEKGDIPEGYSVSREKKERFSLILESASTNQTSMYLCASSHQKSSYNSPLHFGNGTRLTVT.

The rearrangement uses TRBV5-1 and TRBJ2-6; TRBD1 aligns across 7 bases. The CDR3 is 19 amino acids. V lost 5 bases and J lost 0; bases outside the gene matches: 14. CDR1 and CDR2 (germline): SGHRS, YFSETQ. DNA of the CDR3: TGCGCCAGCAGAAAACTCCCGGGACAGACCAACTCTGGGGCCAACGTCCTGACTTTC. Amino acids: CASRKLPGQTNSGANVLTF.

V gene TRBV11-1 combines with J gene TRBJ1-1; 9 nucleotides align to TRBD1. There are 16 residues in the CDR3. The J segment lost 0 bases and the V segment lost 5 bases, leaving 7 bases of the junction unmatched. The germline gives CDR1 SGHAT, CDR2 FQDESV (reference sequence). For the CDR3, the DNA is TGTGCCAGCAGCCCCGGGACAGGGCGGGTGAACACTGAAGCTTTCTTT. It is translated as CASSPGTGRVNTEAFF.

The chain carries TRBV19 and TRBJ2-7; TRBD1 is a possible D gene (7 bases). V was trimmed by 1 base and J by 3 bases, leaving 13 bases between them. The CDR3 has 15 residues. CDR1 LNHDA and CDR2 SQIVND come from the germline V gene (reference sequence). The CDR3: CASSIAPGGSYEQYF. The CDR3 nucleotides read TGTGCCAGTAGTATAGCTCCAGGGGGGAGCTACGAGCAGTACTTC.

There are a few counts of this clone. J is TRBJ2-7 and V is TRBV19, with a possible D match to TRBD2 (6 bases). Germline lookup yields CDR1 LNHDA and CDR2 SQIVND (reference sequence). CDR3 length: 17 residues. V lost 3 bases and J 3 bases, leaving 21 bases between the germline ends. The CDR3 region has the DNA TGTGCCAGTAGTATTGAGGGAGGACAAGAAGCTCTCTACGAGCAGTACTTC. Protein sequence: CASSIEGGQEALYEQYF.

This chain links TRBV4-2 with TRBJ2-7, with 12 positions matching TRBD2. The V and J ends lost 1 base and 4 bases, in that order; junction bases with no gene match: 5. There are 16 residues in the CDR3. Germline-derived CDR1 and CDR2 are LGHNA and YNFKEQ. In DNA, the CDR3 is TGTGCCAGCAGCCAAGCGGCTAGCGGGAGGGTTTACGAGCAGTACTTC. Residues: CASSQAASGRVYEQYF.

V gene TRBV18 combines with J gene TRBJ1-2, with 7 bases fitting TRBD1. J lost 11 bases, V lost 3 bases, and 12 bases had no gene match. Per the germline V gene, CDR1 is KGHSH and CDR2 is LQKENI. CDR3 length: 14 residues. The CDR3 bases are TGTGCCAGCTCACCTTCCCGGGACAGCGGTTTTTACACCTTC. This codes for CASSPSRDSGFYTF.